This TCR beta chain comes out of a study of beta chain features in type 1 diabetes. As every portion of the isolated RNA was reverse transcribed, the sequencing read expressed TCRB transcripts. Clones were sequenced by immunoSEQ multiplex PCR, and TCRdb holds only the in-frame ones, with some missing. The sample has tens of thousands of clones, roughly 60% seen once; the top ten hold roughly 2.4%. Study results and limitations: Type 1 diabetes patients had moderately but significantly shorter TCRB CDR3s in all four CD4+ subsets. In the patient group, naive, central memory and Treg TCRB repertoires seemed more alike than in the healthy donor group. Insertions at VDJ junctions were less frequent in type 1 diabetes patients. These patients also deleted more nucleotides at the same junctions. Sequencing the cDNA could make cells with high TCR expression show up more than they should.

Note on this clone: The antigen is undetermined.

The CDR3 runs to 15 residues. Trimming cost V 4 bases and J 1 base; bases outside gene matches: 7. Sample: Tregs from blood. The chain uses TRBV23-1 and TRBJ2-7; 7 bases align to TRBD1. Being an ORF, TRBV23-1 has a function that is uncertain. This TCR was recovered from a woman in her late teens or twenties in good health. The CDR3 loop reads CASSPRQGISYEQYF. In nucleotides, the CDR3 is TGCGCCAGCAGTCCGCGACAGGGTATATCCTACGAGCAGTACTTC.